The 32 T cell receptor beta chains below all came from one sample that was sequenced in a study of tumor and adjacent non-tumor tissue in lung cancer. RNA was extracted from bulk tissue without any cell sorting. The library came from three nested PCR rounds adapted from ARM-PCR protocols. In TCRdb, the multiplex PCR reads were re-called with MiXCR into one record per CDR3 protein. The table records 81,000 or so distinct CDR3 sequences, around 85% of them present only once. The source material was lung tumor tissue. The receptor set was obtained from a woman in her forties or fifties with non-small cell lung cancer.

On this clonotype: A junction end diverges from the germline sequence, so it may reflect a read error. This chain uses TRBV11-2 with TRBJ2-1; 9 bases map to TRBD1. There are 15 residues in the CDR3. Germline-derived CDR1 and CDR2 are SGHAT and FQNNGV. CDR3 DNA: TGTACCAGTAGTTTCGTGGGACAGGGTCACAATGAGCAGTTCTTC. This gives the protein CTSSFVGQGHNEQFF.

For this clonotype: At one of its ends the junction is not consistent with the germline gene, which may arise from a read error. This chain uses TRBV6-5 with TRBJ1-6, with 7 bases lining up with TRBD1. The CDR3 is made up of 13 amino acids. Germline-derived CDR1 and CDR2 are MNHEY and SVGAGI. CDR3 amino acids: CASRGTEDSPRHF. The CDR3 DNA sequence: TGTGCCAGCAGAGGGACAGAGGATTCACCCCGCCACTTT.

In the case of this clonotype: The junction and the germline gene differ at one end; a read error may be behind it. The V gene is TRBV10-3, the J gene TRBJ2-5; a weak D match, TRBD1 (5 bases). The CDR3 is made up of 13 amino acids. CDR1 is ENHRY, CDR2 SYGVKD, per germline. The CDR3 reads CVIRQGRDESQYF. CDR3 DNA: TGTGTCATCAGGCAGGGTAGGGATGAGTCCCAGTACTTC.

The rearrangement joins TRBV11-2 to TRBJ2-5; 7 bases are shared with TRBD1. This CDR3 has 15 residues. The junction had 3 bases not matched to a gene; V was cut back by 1 base and J by 1 base. Per the germline V gene, CDR1 is SGHAT and CDR2 is FQNNGV. CDR3 DNA sequence: TGTGCCAGCAGCTTAGCTTGGGACAGCCAAGAGACCCAGTACTTC. This codes for CASSLAWDSQETQYF.

Notes on this clonotype: The junction does not match germline at one end; this may be a read error. The chain employs TRBV11-2 and TRBJ2-7, with D possibly being TRBD2 (6 bases). Germline lookup yields CDR1 SGHAT and CDR2 FQNNGV. CDR3 length equals 17 residues. The DNA for the CDR3 is TGTACCAGTAGATTAGCCGCGGGACGCACGGGGCCATACGAGCAGTACTTC. Encoded protein: CTSRLAAGRTGPYEQYF.

Worth noting for this clonotype: At one of its ends the junction is not consistent with the germline gene, which may arise from a read error. This chain uses TRBV6-5 with TRBJ1-6; 7 nucleotides match TRBD1. Per the germline V gene, CDR1 is MNHEY and CDR2 is SVGAGI. This CDR3 contains 14 residues. CDR3 loop: CASRLEGAISSLHF. The CDR3 DNA reads as TGTGCCAGCAGACTAGAGGGGGCCATTTCATCCCTCCACTTT.

The chain combines TRBV11-2 with TRBJ2-1; the D is unclear. With 5 bases removed from V and 9 bases from J, the gap between germline ends came to 11 bases. The CDR3 consists of 12 residues. The germline gives CDR1 SGHAT, CDR2 FQNNGV. CDR3 in amino acids: CASSVNTAEQFF. The CDR3 nucleotides read TGTGCCAGCAGCGTAAACACCGCTGAGCAGTTCTTC.

This clonotype was seen only once. One junction end does not reproduce the germline sequence, and a read error may be involved. V and J are TRBV11-1 and TRBJ2-5; 8 nucleotides line up with TRBD2. Germline CDR1 reads SGHAT; CDR2 reads FQDESV (reference sequence). CDR3 length: 15 amino acids. The CDR3 DNA reads as TGTGCCAGCAACCCGGGACTAGTGGTTCAAGGGACCCAGTACTTC. It encodes CASNPGLVVQGTQYF.

This sequence joins TRBV6-6 and TRBJ2-1; D gene unclear. V was trimmed by 3 bases and J by 8 bases, leaving 17 bases between them. The CDR3 is 15 amino acids. Per germline, CDR1 MNHNY and CDR2 SVGAGI (reference sequence). The CDR3 DNA follows: TGTGCCAGCAGTTATTCGACGGTCAGTCACTATGAGCAGTTCTTC. Translation: CASSYSTVSHYEQFF.

The V call is TRBV6-1, the J call TRBJ2-1; D gene uncertain. Germline V CDR1 and CDR2: MNHNS, SASEGT. Between the trimmed V and J ends, which lost 7 bases and 2 bases, there was a span of 33 bases. This CDR3 is 21 amino acids long. CDR3 bases: TGTGCCAGCATTGAGCGCCGGTTAGACTTCTTACTCTCGGCAGCCTACAATGAGCAGTTCTTC. This sequence encodes CASIERRLDFLLSAAYNEQFF.

Comments on this clonotype: The junction departs from germline at one end; a sequencing error may be responsible. The V gene is TRBV6-1, the J gene TRBJ2-1; the D gene is possibly TRBD2 (5 bases). The germline gives CDR1 MNHNS, CDR2 SASEGT. This CDR3 is built from 13 residues. CDR3 bases: TGTGCCAGCATGACGGCGTACGGCAATGAGCGGTCCTTC. It is translated as CASMTAYGNERSF.

Details on this clonotype: Here the CDR3 omits its conserved ending phenylalanine or tryptophan, so a read error is the likely source. The limits of the CDR3 on the DNA are not certain, so only TCRdb's listed CDR3 is given. The CDR3 loop reads CASSLMSGAAQETQYL. The V and J genes are TRBV12-3 or TRBV12-4 and TRBJ2-5; the table gives TRBD1 as D, unverified against the DNA. The CDR3 adds up to 16 amino acids, both ends counted.

This clonotype was found a few times. Its ends do not fully match the called genes, so a read error is possible. This chain links TRBV6-1 with TRBJ2-2; perhaps TRBD2 as D (6 bases). The CDR3 contains 14 residues. Germline-derived CDR1 and CDR2 are MNHNS and SASEGT. CDR3 residues: CASRRDGYTGELFF. CDR3 DNA sequence: TGTGCCAGCAGGCGGGACGGGTACACTGGGGAGCTGTTTTTT.

This clonotype has only a few counts. The junction departs from germline at one end; a sequencing error may be responsible. The V and J genes are TRBV11-1 and TRBJ2-3; the D is unclear. This CDR3 comprises 13 residues. Germline assignment: CDR1 SGHAT and CDR2 FQDESV (reference sequence). CDR3 DNA sequence: TGTGCTAGCAGAGGAATAGGGATGGATACGCAGTATTTT. Translating gives CASRGIGMDTQYF.

The chain uses TRBV11-2 and TRBJ2-1; 7 positions agree with TRBD2. Germline V gives CDR1 SGHAT, CDR2 FQNNGV. The CDR3 has 17 residues. CDR3 protein: CAITPEGGGRSYNEQFF. The CDR3 nucleotides read TGTGCGATCACCCCAGAGGGCGGGGGAAGATCCTACAATGAGCAGTTCTTC. The full variable domain, with the rest looked up from reference TRBV11-2 and TRBJ2-1, is EAGVAQSPRYKIIEKRQSVAFWCNPISGHATLYWYQQILGQGPKLLIQFQNNGVVDDSQLPKDRFSAERLKGVDSTLKIQPAKLEDSAVYLCAITPEGGGRSYNEQFFGPGTRLTVL.

A word on this clonotype: The junction does not match germline at one end; this may be a read error. The rearrangement joins TRBV4-1 to TRBJ2-5; D remains ambiguous. Per the germline V gene, CDR1 is MGHRA and CDR2 is YSYEKL. This CDR3 is 16 amino acids long. This CDR3 is CASSQAKWNSQETLYF. CDR3 nucleotide sequence: TGCGCCAGCAGCCAAGCCAAGTGGAACAGCCAAGAGACCCTGTACTTC.

Remarks on this clonotype: Sequence at one end of the junction differs from germline and may be a read error. The V and J genes are TRBV28 and TRBJ2-2, with a possible D match to TRBD1 (6 bases). CDR3 length: 15 amino acids. CDR1 MDHEN and CDR2 SYDVKM come from the germline V gene. In DNA, the CDR3 is TGCGCCAGCAGTTCTGGGGACAAACACACCGGGGAGCTGTTTTTT. Its protein is CASSSGDKHTGELFF.

Comment on this clonotype: At one boundary the junction diverges from the germline segment, which might be a read error. The V and J genes are TRBV11-1 and TRBJ2-2; 9 bases are shared with TRBD2. Germline CDR1 is SGHAT and CDR2 is FQDESV (reference sequence). The CDR3 has 15 residues. For the CDR3, the DNA is TGTGCCAGCACCTATCTGCGGGAGGGCACCGTGGAGCTGTTTTTT. This codes for CASTYLREGTVELFF. The whole variable domain, filled in from reference TRBV11-1 and TRBJ2-2, reads EAEVAQSPRYKITEKSQAVAFWCDPISGHATLYWYRQILGQGPELLVQFQDESVVDDSQLPKDRFSAERLKGVDSTLKIQPAELGDSAMYLCASTYLREGTVELFFGEGSRLTVL.

The sample holds one count of this clonotype. A single base separates this from a much larger clone, so it may be a read error. The CDR3 DNA sequence: TGTGCCAGCAACCAAAGAGGCGGGCCCCAGCATTTT. It translates to CASNQRGGPQHF. This sequence joins TRBV6-6 and TRBJ1-5; D gene unclear. Between the trimmed V and J ends, which lost 7 bases and 9 bases, there was a span of 13 bases. The CDR3 has 12 residues. Per germline, CDR1 MNHNY and CDR2 SVGAGI (reference sequence).

As to this clonotype: Its ends do not fully match the called genes, so a read error is possible. V usage is TRBV5-4 and J usage is TRBJ1-2; TRBD1 matches at 8 bases. The CDR3 consists of 14 residues. Per the germline V gene, CDR1 is SGHNT and CDR2 is YYREEE (reference sequence). CDR3 sequence (DNA): TGTGCCAACAGCCCAGACAGGGGACCCTATGACTACACCTTC. As protein: CANSPDRGPYDYTF.

This clonotype was picked up a small number of times. At one of its ends the junction is not consistent with the germline gene, which may arise from a read error. The genes are TRBV12-3 or TRBV12-4 and TRBJ2-1, with D unclear. The CDR3 is made up of 14 amino acids. CDR3 amino acids: CVSRRTSSYNEQFF. The CDR3 DNA reads as TGTGTCAGCAGAAGGACCAGCTCCTATAATGAGCAGTTCTTC.

Concerning this clonotype itself: The conserved final phenylalanine or tryptophan is absent from the CDR3, which likely points to a read error. V and J are TRBV12-3 or TRBV12-4 and TRBJ1-5; weak D call: TRBD1 (5 bases). The CDR3 totals 12 residues. The ends were cut back, 7 bases at V and 5 bases at J, with 9 bases in the middle. The CDR3 here is CASTQGDQPQHV. CDR3 coding DNA: TGTGCCAGCACTCAAGGGGATCAGCCCCAGCATGTT.

With regard to this clonotype: Its ends do not fully match the called genes, so a read error is possible. The rearrangement links TRBV20-1 to TRBJ1-1; tentative D call: TRBD1 (5 bases). This CDR3 has 17 residues. Germline CDR1 reads DFQATT; CDR2 reads SNEGSKA (reference sequence). The CDR3 DNA sequence: TGCAGTGCTAAGGTTTCCGAAAGGGGCTCTTGGTTCACTGAAGCTTTCTTC. Protein: CSAKVSERGSWFTEAFF.

A remark on this clonotype: A read error is likely, as this CDR3 ends without the conserved phenylalanine or tryptophan. V and J are TRBV6-5 and TRBJ1-2, with 7 positions matching TRBD1. The V gene's germline CDR1 is MNHEY and CDR2 SVGAGI. The CDR3 contains 13 residues. The CDR3 DNA follows: TGTGCCAGGAGTTCGACAGGGAACTATGGCTACACCTTA. This encodes CARSSTGNYGYTL.

J is TRBJ2-3 and V is TRBV20-1; TRBD1 matches at 10 bases. Germline-derived CDR1 and CDR2 are DFQATT and SNEGSKA (reference sequence). J gave up 0 bases and V 3 bases, and 21 bases lay outside the gene matches. The CDR3 runs to 21 residues. The CDR3 bases are TGCAGTGCTAGTTCCCGACAGGGGGCGGCAACGGGAGTGACTAGCACAGATACGCAGTATTTT. Protein sequence: CSASSRQGAATGVTSTDTQYF.

This chain links TRBV29-1 with TRBJ2-1; no clear D. The V end lost 8 bases, the J end lost 3 bases, and 14 bases lay between the germline ends. The germline V gene encodes CDR1 SQVTM and CDR2 ANQGSEA. This CDR3 has 13 amino acids. The CDR3 loop reads CSIIPDFYNEQFF. CDR3 sequence (DNA): TGCAGCATTATCCCAGATTTCTACAATGAGCAGTTCTTC.

As concerns this clonotype: No conserved phenylalanine or tryptophan is present at the end of the CDR3, so a read error is the likely explanation. It is unclear where the CDR3 begins or ends on the DNA, so no DNA is shown, and the CDR3 is as TCRdb lists it. CDR3 amino acids: CSARGIRQGAAGELLL. The genes are TRBV20-1 and TRBJ2-2; no DNA check was done on the table's D call, TRBD1. Germline loops: CDR1 DFQATT, CDR2 SNEGSKA (reference sequence). The CDR3 is 16 residues long, counting both termini.

For this clonotype: An end of the junction does not agree with germline; a read error may underlie this. The J gene is TRBJ1-1, the V gene TRBV12-3 or TRBV12-4; 7 nucleotides line up with TRBD1. This CDR3 contains 13 residues. The CDR3 reads CAGSFQGDTEAIF. The CDR3 bases are TGTGCCGGCAGTTTCCAGGGGGACACTGAAGCTATCTTT.

The chain carries TRBV21-1 and TRBJ1-5; whether TRBD1, the table's D call, matches the DNA was not checked. TRBV21-1 is flagged as a pseudogene. This CDR3 contains 16 residues. The chain's CDR3 is CASSKWLGQRNHPHHF. The CDR3 region has the DNA TGTGCCAGCAGCAAATGGTTGGGACAGCGCAATCATCCTCACCATTTT.

As for this clonotype: One end of the junction fails to match germline, which may point to a read error. The chain uses TRBV4-2 and TRBJ2-3; D ambiguous. The CDR3 has 16 residues. Germline V gives CDR1 LGHNA, CDR2 YNFKEQ. CDR3 region: CASSNDLERSTDTQYF. The CDR3 nucleotides read TGTGCTAGCAGCAACGATCTCGAGAGATCGACAGATACGCAGTATTTT.

About this clonotype itself: Since the CDR3 does not end with the conserved phenylalanine or tryptophan, this likely comes from a read error. This chain links TRBV6-6 with TRBJ2-1; 9 positions agree with TRBD1. Germline-derived CDR1 and CDR2 are MNHNY and SVGAGI (reference sequence). CDR3 length: 15 amino acids. As DNA, the CDR3 is TGTGCCAGTAGTTACGGGACAGGGCGTTCCAGTGAGCAGTTCTCC. Residues: CASSYGTGRSSEQFS.

Note on this clonotype: It is likely a read error, because the conserved phenylalanine at the end of the CDR3 is missing. The limits of the CDR3 on the DNA are not certain, so only TCRdb's listed CDR3 is given. The chain is built from TRBV29-1 and TRBJ2-3; the listed D gene, TRBD2, was not tested against the DNA. Germline V gene data show CDR1 as SQVTM and CDR2 as ANQGSEA. The CDR3 contains 14 residues when both ends are counted. This CDR3 reads CSVEGRANGGGEYY.